The rows below give T cell receptor beta chains drawn from one sample of a study of identical twins. TCRdb independently ran MiXCR on the 5' RACE reads; one entry per CDR3 protein. Of 450,000 or so distinct CDR3 sequences listed, 24% are singletons. This sample also appeared in a second study, on T cells expressing NK-cell markers.

Input material: CD4+ T cells sorted from blood. The source of these receptors is a woman aged 18-29 years in good health. The CDR3 runs from the conserved cysteine through the conserved F or W. The order of the fields is CDR3 length, J gene, V gene, CDR3 protein.

15 | TRBJ2-1 | TRBV9 | CASSPRLSRGNEQFF
15 | TRBJ2-5 | TRBV6-1 | CASSEAPGYQETQYF
15 | TRBJ2-1 | TRBV5-1 | CASSLVANAYNEQFF
13 | TRBJ1-5 | TRBV10-3 | CAIGRESNQPQHF
12 | TRBJ2-1 | TRBV6-1 | CASSENSNEQFF
17 | TRBJ2-3 | TRBV6-5 | CASSYSVAVLSTDTQYF
15 | TRBJ2-1 | TRBV29-1 | CSGRTGTGKLNEQFF
16 | TRBJ2-5 | TRBV6-1 | CASSPGQGSHQETQYF
12 | TRBJ1-1 | TRBV27 | CASRQGWAEAFF
16 | TRBJ2-2 | TRBV11-2 | CASNPFSPRNTGELFF
14 | TRBJ2-7 | TRBV6-1 | CASSERQGSYEQYF
14 | TRBJ2-7 | TRBV6-1 | CASSFIQGGREQYF
12 | TRBJ2-3 | TRBV20-1 | CSARPGAGTQYF
13 | TRBJ2-1 | TRBV7-9 | CASSFRLFNEQFF
14 | TRBJ2-3 | TRBV11-1 | CASSRDRRADTQYF
14 | TRBJ2-1 | TRBV15 | CATGHGTTGNEQFF
16 | TRBJ2-3 | TRBV5-1 | CASSLGGYQVTDTQYF
12 | TRBJ2-7 | TRBV12-3/TRBV12-4 | CASSFSQVVQYF
16 | TRBJ1-1 | TRBV5-1 | CASSLIPPGVNTEAFF
15 | TRBJ2-3 | TRBV9 | CASSVGTSGMDTQYF
14 | TRBJ1-1 | TRBV5-1 | CASSLKGGGTEAFF
16 | TRBJ2-1 | TRBV6-2/TRBV6-3 | CASSSLSSVYYNEQFF
15 | TRBJ2-7 | TRBV4-3 | CASSQGPGGFYEQYF
12 | TRBJ2-7 | TRBV7-3 | CASSLPYGEQYF
13 | TRBJ2-2 | TRBV7-2 | CASRVGNTGELFF
13 | TRBJ2-2 | TRBV19 | CASSMSGLGELFF
12 | TRBJ2-7 | TRBV5-6 | CASSLQNYEQYF
17 | TRBJ2-1 | TRBV11-2 | CASSPRGAASSYNEQFF
17 | TRBJ2-2 | TRBV9 | CASRARDIAGATGELFF
15 | TRBJ2-6 | TRBV3-1 | CASSQYGAGANVLTF
14 | TRBJ2-7 | TRBV11-2 | CASSLAHHSYEQYF
12 | TRBJ2-7 | TRBV5-1 | CASRLRGYEQYF
14 | TRBJ2-1 | TRBV12-3/TRBV12-4 | CASTLGRANNEQFF